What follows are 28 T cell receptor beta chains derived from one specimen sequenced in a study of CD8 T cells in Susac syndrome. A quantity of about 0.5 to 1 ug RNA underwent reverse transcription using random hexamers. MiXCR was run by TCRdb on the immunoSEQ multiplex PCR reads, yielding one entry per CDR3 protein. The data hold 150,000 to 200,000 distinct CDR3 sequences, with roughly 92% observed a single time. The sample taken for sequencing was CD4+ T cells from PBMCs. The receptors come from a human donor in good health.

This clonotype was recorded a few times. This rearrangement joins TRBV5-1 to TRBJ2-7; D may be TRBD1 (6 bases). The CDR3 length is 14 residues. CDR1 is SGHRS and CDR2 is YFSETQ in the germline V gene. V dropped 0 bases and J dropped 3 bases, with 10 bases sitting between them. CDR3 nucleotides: TGCGCCAGCAGCTTGGTTGGGGGACACTACGAGCAGTACGTC. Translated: CASSLVGGHYEQYV.

This CDR3 is CASSPEWWRIRESSTDTQYF. CDR3 sequence (DNA): TGTGCCAGCAGCCCCGAATGGTGGCGGATAAGGGAATCTAGCACAGATACGCAGTATTTT. The chain links TRBV5-6 to TRBJ2-3; D unclear. There are 20 residues in the CDR3. Germline V gene data show CDR1 as SGHDT and CDR2 as YYEEEE. V was cut by 4 bases and J by 0 bases, with 27 bases left in between.

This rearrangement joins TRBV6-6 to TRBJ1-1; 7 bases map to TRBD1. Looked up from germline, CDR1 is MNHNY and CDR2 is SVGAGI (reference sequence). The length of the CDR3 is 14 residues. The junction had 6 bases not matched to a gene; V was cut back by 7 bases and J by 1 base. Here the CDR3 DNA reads TGTGCCAGCATTCCCGGGACAGCGAACACTGAAGCTTTCTTT. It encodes CASIPGTANTEAFF.

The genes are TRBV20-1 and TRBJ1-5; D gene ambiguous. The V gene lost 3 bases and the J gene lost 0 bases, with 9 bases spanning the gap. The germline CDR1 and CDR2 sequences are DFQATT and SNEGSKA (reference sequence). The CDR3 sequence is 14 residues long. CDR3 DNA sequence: TGCAGTGCTAGGACTGGCTATAGCAATCAGCCCCAGCATTTT. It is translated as CSARTGYSNQPQHF.

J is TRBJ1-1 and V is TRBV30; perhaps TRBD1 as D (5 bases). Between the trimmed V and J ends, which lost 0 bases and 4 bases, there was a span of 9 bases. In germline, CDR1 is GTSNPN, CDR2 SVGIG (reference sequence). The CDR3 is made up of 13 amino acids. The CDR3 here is CAWSVRGSTEAFF. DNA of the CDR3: TGTGCCTGGAGTGTGAGGGGCAGCACTGAAGCTTTCTTT. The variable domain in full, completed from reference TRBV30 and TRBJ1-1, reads SQTIHQWPATLVQPVGSPLSLECTVEGTSNPNLYWYRQAAGRGLQLLFYSVGIGQISSEVPQNLSASRPQDRQFILSSKKLLLSDSGFYLCAWSVRGSTEAFFGQGTRLTVV.

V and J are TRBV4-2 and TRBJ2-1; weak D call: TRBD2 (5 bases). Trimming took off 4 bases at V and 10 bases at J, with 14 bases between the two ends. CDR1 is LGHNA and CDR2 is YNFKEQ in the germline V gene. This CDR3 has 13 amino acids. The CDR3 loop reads CASSPEGRLEQFF. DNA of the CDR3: TGTGCCAGCAGCCCAGAGGGTAGATTGGAGCAGTTCTTC.

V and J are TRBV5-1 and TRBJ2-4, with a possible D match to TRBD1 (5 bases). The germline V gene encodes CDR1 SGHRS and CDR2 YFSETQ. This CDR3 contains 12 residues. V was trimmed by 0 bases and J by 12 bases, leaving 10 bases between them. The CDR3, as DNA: TGCGCCAGCAGCTTGGGGCAGGGCAATCAGTACTTC. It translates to CASSLGQGNQYF.

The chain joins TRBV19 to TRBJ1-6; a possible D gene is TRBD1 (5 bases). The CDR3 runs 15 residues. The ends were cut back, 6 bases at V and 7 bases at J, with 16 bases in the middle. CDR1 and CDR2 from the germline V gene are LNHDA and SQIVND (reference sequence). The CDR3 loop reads CASSITGTANSPLHF. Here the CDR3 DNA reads TGTGCCAGTAGCATAACCGGGACGGCGAATTCACCCCTCCACTTT.

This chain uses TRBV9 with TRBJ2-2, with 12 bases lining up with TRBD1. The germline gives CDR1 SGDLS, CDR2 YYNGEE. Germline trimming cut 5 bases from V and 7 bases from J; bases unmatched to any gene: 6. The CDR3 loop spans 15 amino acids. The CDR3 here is CASRGQGAVGGELFF. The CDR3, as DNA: TGTGCCAGCAGGGGACAGGGGGCCGTAGGCGGGGAGCTGTTTTTT.

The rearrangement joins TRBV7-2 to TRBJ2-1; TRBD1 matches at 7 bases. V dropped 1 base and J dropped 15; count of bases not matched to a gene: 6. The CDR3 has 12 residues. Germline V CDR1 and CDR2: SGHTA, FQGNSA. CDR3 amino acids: CASSLETGNRFF. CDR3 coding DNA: TGTGCCAGCAGCTTAGAGACAGGGAATCGGTTCTTC.

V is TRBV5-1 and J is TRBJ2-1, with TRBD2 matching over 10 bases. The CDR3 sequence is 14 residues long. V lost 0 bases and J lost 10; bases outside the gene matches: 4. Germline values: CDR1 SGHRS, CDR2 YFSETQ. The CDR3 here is CASSLASGGVEQFF. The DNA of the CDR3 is TGCGCCAGCAGCTTGGCAAGCGGGGGGGTGGAGCAGTTCTTC.

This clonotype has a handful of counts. Here the CDR3 DNA reads TGTGCCAGCAGTTTAGCTGGCGAAAAACTGTTTTTT. Translated, it gives CASSLAGEKLFF. The rearrangement joins TRBV12-3 or TRBV12-4 to TRBJ1-4; D not certain. This CDR3 is built from 12 residues. Trimming took 0 bases from V and 8 from J, leaving 4 bases between them.

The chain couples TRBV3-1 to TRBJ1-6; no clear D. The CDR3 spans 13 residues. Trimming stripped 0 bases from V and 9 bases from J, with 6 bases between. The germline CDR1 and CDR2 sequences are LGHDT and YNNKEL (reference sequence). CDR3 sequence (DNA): TGTGCCAGCAGCCAAGATTTACGTTCACCCCTCCACTTT. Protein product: CASSQDLRSPLHF.

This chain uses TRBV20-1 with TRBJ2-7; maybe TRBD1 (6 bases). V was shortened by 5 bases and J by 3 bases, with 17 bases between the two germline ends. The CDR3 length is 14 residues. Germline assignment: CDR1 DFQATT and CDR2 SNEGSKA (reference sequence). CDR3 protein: CSAEGETGSYEQYF. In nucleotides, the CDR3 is TGCAGTGCTGAGGGGGAGACAGGCAGCTACGAGCAGTACTTC.

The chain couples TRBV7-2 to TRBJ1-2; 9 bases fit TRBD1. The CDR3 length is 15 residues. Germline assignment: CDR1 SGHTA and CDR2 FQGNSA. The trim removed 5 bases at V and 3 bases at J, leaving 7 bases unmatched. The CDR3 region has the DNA TGTGCCAGCAGCGGTGGGACAGGGTTTTACTATGGCTACACCTTC. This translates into CASSGGTGFYYGYTF.

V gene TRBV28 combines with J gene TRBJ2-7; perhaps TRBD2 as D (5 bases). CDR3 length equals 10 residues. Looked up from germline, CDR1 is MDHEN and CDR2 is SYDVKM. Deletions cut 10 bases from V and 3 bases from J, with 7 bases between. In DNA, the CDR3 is TGTGCCATCGCGGGCTACGAGCAGTACTTC. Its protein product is CAIAGYEQYF. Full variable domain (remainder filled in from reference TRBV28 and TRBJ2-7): DVKVTQSSRYLVKRTGEKVFLECVQDMDHENMFWYRQDPGLGLRLIYFSYDVKMKEKGDIPEGYSVSREKKERFSLILESASTNQTSMYLCAIAGYEQYFGPGTRLTVT.

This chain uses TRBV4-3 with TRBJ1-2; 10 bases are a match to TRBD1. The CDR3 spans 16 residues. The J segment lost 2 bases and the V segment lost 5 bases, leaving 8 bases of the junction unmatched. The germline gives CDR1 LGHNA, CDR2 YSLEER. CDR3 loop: CASSYLLGQGNYGYTF. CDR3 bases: TGCGCCAGCAGCTATTTGCTGGGACAGGGGAACTATGGCTACACCTTC.

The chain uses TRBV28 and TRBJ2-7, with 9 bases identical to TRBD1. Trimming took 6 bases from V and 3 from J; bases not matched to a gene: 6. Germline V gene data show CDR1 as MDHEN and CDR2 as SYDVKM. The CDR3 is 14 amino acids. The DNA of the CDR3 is TGTGCCAGCAGAATGGACAGGGGCGGCTACGAGCAGTACTTC. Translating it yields CASRMDRGGYEQYF.

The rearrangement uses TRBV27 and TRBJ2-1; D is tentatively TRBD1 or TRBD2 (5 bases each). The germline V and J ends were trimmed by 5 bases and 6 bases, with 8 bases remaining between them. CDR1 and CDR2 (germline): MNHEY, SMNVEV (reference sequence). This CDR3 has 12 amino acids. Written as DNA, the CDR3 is TGTGCCAGCAGTCGGGGCTTCAATGAGCAGTTCTTC. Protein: CASSRGFNEQFF.

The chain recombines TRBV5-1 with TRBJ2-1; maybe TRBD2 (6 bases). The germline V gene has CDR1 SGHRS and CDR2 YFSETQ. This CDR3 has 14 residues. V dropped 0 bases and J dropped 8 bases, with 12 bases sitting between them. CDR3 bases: TGCGCCAGCAGCTTGGCCGGAGGGCGCGATGAGCAGTTCTTC. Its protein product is CASSLAGGRDEQFF.

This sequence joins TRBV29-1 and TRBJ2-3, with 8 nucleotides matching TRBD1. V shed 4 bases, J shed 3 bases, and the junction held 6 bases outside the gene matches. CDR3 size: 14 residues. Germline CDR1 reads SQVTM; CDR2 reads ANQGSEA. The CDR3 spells CSVGRTGRTDTQYF. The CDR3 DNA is TGCAGCGTTGGTCGGACAGGGAGGACAGATACGCAGTATTTT.

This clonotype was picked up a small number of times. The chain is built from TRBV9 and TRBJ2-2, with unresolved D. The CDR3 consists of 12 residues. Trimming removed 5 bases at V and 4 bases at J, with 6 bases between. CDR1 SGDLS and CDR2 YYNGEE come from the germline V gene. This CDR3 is CASSWATGELFF. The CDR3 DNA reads TGTGCCAGCAGTTGGGCCACCGGGGAGCTGTTTTTT.

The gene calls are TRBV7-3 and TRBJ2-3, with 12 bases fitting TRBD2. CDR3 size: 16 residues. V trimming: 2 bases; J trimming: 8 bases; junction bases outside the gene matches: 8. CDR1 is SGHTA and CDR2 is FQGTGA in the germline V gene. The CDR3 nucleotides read TGTGCCAGCAGCTTACTGGCTAGCGGGGGGGGAGGTACGCAGTATTTT. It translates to CASSLLASGGGGTQYF.

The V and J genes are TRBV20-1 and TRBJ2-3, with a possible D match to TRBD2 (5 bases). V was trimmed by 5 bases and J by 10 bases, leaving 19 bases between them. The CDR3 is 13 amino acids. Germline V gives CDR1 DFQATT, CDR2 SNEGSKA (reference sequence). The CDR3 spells CSAQRSLTTAQYF. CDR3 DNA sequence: TGCAGTGCTCAACGATCTCTGACTACGGCGCAGTATTTT.

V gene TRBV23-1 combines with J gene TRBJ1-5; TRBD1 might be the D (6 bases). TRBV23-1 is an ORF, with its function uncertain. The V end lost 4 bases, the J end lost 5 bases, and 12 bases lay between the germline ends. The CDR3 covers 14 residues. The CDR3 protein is CASSLEGGDQPQHF. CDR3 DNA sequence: TGCGCCAGCAGTCTAGAGGGGGGGGATCAGCCCCAGCATTTT.

Here the CDR3 reads CASRTMNTGELFF. CDR3 DNA: TGTGCCAGCAGGACAATGAACACCGGGGAGCTGTTTTTT. The chain uses TRBV6-1 and TRBJ2-2, with D unclear. The germline V gene has CDR1 MNHNS and CDR2 SASEGT. The CDR3 is 13 residues long. V was cut by 6 bases and J by 1 base, with 6 bases left in between.

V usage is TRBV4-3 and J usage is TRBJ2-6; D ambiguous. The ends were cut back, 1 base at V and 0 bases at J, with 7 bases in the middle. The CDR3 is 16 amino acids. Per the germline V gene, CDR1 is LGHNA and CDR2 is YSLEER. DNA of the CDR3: TGCGCCAGCAGCCAAGGGGAAATCTCTGGGGCCAACGTCCTGACTTTC. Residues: CASSQGEISGANVLTF.

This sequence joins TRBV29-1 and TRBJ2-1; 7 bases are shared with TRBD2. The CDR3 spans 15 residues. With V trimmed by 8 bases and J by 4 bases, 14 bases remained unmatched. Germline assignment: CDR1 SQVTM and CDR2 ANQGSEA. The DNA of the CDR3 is TGCAGCTTTTATCCAAGCGGGGTGGCTTACAATGAGCAGTTCTTC. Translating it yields CSFYPSGVAYNEQFF.